Detailed here is one T cell receptor beta chain. It lacks a known antigen. No much larger clone is present one base from it, and per-base qualities are unavailable. TCRbeta CDR3 regions were amplified from genomic DNA by means of the immunoSEQ Assay, a bias-controlled multiplex PCR. As for how the authors treated the data: The number of nucleated cells in each sample was estimated by amplification of reference gene primers within the assay. Sequence reads were collapsed and filtered to measure the absolute abundance of every unique TCRbeta CDR3 rearrangement. For each sample, productive Simpson clonality was calculated as the square root of Simpson's diversity index over productive rearrangements. This immuneACCESS table, as held by TCRdb, lists in-frame sequences with V and J called but not all clones. Of the missing ones, under half trace to an unresolved V gene in checked studies; the others have no known cause. The V and J calls and clone size were taken over from that table, and D and trimming were inferred from the DNA. This sample comprises tens of thousands of clones, about nine tenths of them detected only once. Jointly, the top ten make up 4.8% of the sample.

This specimen comes from a study of blood T cell repertoires in COVID-19 (dated by TCRdb to 2018 to 2021). Background on the whole study: Collaborator samples came from the United States, Italy and Spain and covered acute and convalescent phases of COVID-19. Subjects who had been exposed to COVID-19, were actively infected with it, or had recovered from it provided the deeply sampled blood TCRbeta repertoires that made up the dataset. A freely available public database, intended as a resource for researchers studying the immune response to SARS-CoV-2, is where the repertoires were released. The samples were drawn from two sources: the first 160 participants of the ongoing ImmuneRACE study, and 1,254 subjects contributed by 6 global collaborators. HLA class I and class II types, where available, came from metadata supplied by the sample provider rather than from assay-based typing. The prospective study material was composed of cDNA or gDNA derived from T cells, B-cell-depleted T cells, or PBMCs. The sample metadata nearly always contained a de-identified subject ID, COVID-19 status, age in years and sex.

Summary of the overall study and its limitations: The quantity of clinical and demographic metadata differed by source and by participant and was supplied without curation.

Relative to germline, V is missing 5 bases and J is missing 5 bases, with 9 bases of the junction outside any gene match. Reading from cysteine to phenylalanine, the CDR3 counts 15 amino acids. The only DNA kept is the CDR3, 45 bases in frame from the first base. CDR1 and CDR2 are drawn from the germline V gene: SGHVS, FNYEAQ. The collaborating institutions used their own protocols to collect whole blood in K2EDTA tubes. For TCRbeta analysis, collaborators shipped samples in one of three forms: frozen whole blood, isolated PBMCs, or DNA extracted from either of those sample types. This chain joins TRBV7-6 to TRBJ2-3; 8 middle bases align to TRBD1. This TCR was sampled from a human donor in a cohort sampled during active COVID-19. Material for sequencing was peripheral blood. The nucleotide sequence reads TGTGCCAGCAGCGCCGGACAGGGTAGGGTAGATACGCAGTATTTT. The resulting protein is CASSAGQGRVDTQYF.